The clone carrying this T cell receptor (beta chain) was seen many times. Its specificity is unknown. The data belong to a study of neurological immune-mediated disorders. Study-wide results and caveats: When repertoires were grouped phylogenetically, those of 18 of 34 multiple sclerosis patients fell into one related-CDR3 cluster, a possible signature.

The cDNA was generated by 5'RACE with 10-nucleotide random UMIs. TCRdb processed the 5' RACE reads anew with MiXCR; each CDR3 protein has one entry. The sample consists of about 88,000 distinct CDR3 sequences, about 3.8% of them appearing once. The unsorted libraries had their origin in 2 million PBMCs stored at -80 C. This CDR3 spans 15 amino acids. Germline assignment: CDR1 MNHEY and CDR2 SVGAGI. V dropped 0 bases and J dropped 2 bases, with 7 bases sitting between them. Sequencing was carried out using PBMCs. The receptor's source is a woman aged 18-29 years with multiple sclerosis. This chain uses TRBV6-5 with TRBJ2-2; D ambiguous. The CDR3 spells CASSYSGTNTGELFF. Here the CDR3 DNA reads TGTGCCAGCAGTTACTCGGGAACTAACACCGGGGAGCTGTTTTTT.